The next 2 T cell receptor beta chains were all read from a single sample in a study of blood T cell repertoires in COVID-19. Only in-frame clones appear in the TCRdb table, and some are missing; sequencing was by immunoSEQ multiplex PCR. The table lists some 98,000 clones, about 80% of them singletons, with about 11% in the top ten. Material: peripheral blood. The receptors derive from a man between 65 and 85 years old with active or convalescent COVID-19.

This clone was counted a few times. This chain connects TRBV29-1 to TRBJ2-7; D not certain. There are 11 residues in the CDR3. V was pared by 4 bases and J by 3 bases, with 7 bases between. The germline V gene has CDR1 SQVTM and CDR2 ANQGSEA. This chain's CDR3 is CSVGESYEQYF. CDR3 bases: TGCAGCGTTGGAGAGAGCTACGAGCAGTACTTC.

This chain joins TRBV11-1 and TRBJ2-1; D might be TRBD2 (5 bases). Between the trimmed V and J ends, which lost 1 base and 2 bases, there was a span of 12 bases. The length of the CDR3 is 16 residues. CDR1 and CDR2 from the germline V gene are SGHAT and FQDESV (reference sequence). In DNA, the CDR3 is TGTGCCAGCAGCTTAGAAGGGCGGGCCGCCTACAATGAGCAGTTCTTC. Protein sequence: CASSLEGRAAYNEQFF.